A single sample is the source of the 20 T cell receptor beta chains below, sequenced in a study of cytomegalovirus exposure and HLA in healthy donors. The PCR contained 60 Vbeta and 13 Jbeta primers. Sequencing was performed with immunoSEQ multiplex PCR; in TCRdb, only in-frame clones are kept and a portion is missing. This table has about 150,000 clones, approximately 86% appearing once. Input material: PBMCs. The source of these receptors is a woman under 30 in good health and CMV-seronegative.

The chain recombines TRBV7-9 with TRBJ2-3, with a weak D call TRBD2 (6 bases). Between the trimmed V and J ends, which lost 6 bases and 6 bases, there was a span of 13 bases. The CDR3 has 13 amino acids. The germline V gene encodes CDR1 SEHNR and CDR2 FQNEAQ (reference sequence). The CDR3 coding sequence is TGTGCCAGCAGTTCGGGACTTGGGGATACGCAGTATTTT. Translating it yields CASSSGLGDTQYF.

This sequence joins TRBV5-4 and TRBJ2-1, with 7 bases identical to TRBD2. Germline V gives CDR1 SGHNT, CDR2 YYREEE (reference sequence). The CDR3 contains 16 residues. V trimming: 0 bases; J trimming: 3 bases; junction bases outside the gene matches: 6. CDR3 DNA: TGTGCCAGCAGCTTGGGCATCCGGGGGGTCTACAATGAGCAGTTCTTC. Translating it yields CASSLGIRGVYNEQFF.

V gene TRBV28 combines with J gene TRBJ2-5; tentative D call: TRBD1 (5 bases). Germline loops: CDR1 MDHEN, CDR2 SYDVKM. The CDR3 totals 14 residues. The V end lost 4 bases, the J end lost 1 base, and 10 bases lay between the germline ends. CDR3 in DNA: TGTGCCAGCAGTTGGGGCAGCACCCAAGAGACCCAGTACTTC. It translates to CASSWGSTQETQYF.

The chain is built from TRBV6-5 and TRBJ2-2; TRBD2 agrees at 7 bases. Looked up from germline, CDR1 is MNHEY and CDR2 is SVGAGI. This CDR3 region has 14 residues. V lost 8 bases, J lost 6 bases, and 9 bases stayed unmatched. CDR3 loop: CASAQRGGSGELFF. CDR3 in DNA: TGTGCCAGCGCCCAAAGGGGAGGGTCCGGGGAGCTGTTTTTT.

This clone was seen more than once but under ten times. V and J are TRBV6-1 and TRBJ2-5, with 9 bases aligning to TRBD2. The CDR3 runs 12 residues. V lost 8 bases, J lost 4 bases, and 2 bases stayed unmatched. Germline lookup yields CDR1 MNHNS and CDR2 SASEGT. CDR3 nucleotides: TGTGCCAGCTCAGCGGGGGGAGAGACCCAGTACTTC. Amino acid sequence: CASSAGGETQYF.

CDR3 sequence: CASSVGGTGDTEAFF. The DNA for the CDR3 is TGTGCCAGCAGCGTAGGGGGGACAGGAGACACTGAAGCTTTCTTT. The chain links TRBV9 to TRBJ1-1, with 8 nucleotides matching TRBD1. In germline, CDR1 is SGDLS, CDR2 YYNGEE. CDR3 length: 15 residues. The trim removed 0 bases at V and 3 bases at J, leaving 4 bases unmatched.

The chain has TRBV5-1 and TRBJ2-1; TRBD1 aligns across 7 bases. This CDR3 has 17 residues. Trimming took 1 base from V and 8 from J; bases not matched to a gene: 15. Germline CDR1 is SGHRS and CDR2 is YFSETQ. DNA for the CDR3: TGCGCCAGCAGCTTGTGGGGGACAGATCAGGGTACGGATGAGCAGTTCTTC. Translated: CASSLWGTDQGTDEQFF.

The rearrangement uses TRBV6-5 and TRBJ2-3, with TRBD2 matching over 7 bases. CDR1 MNHEY and CDR2 SVGAGI come from the germline V gene. The CDR3 contains 15 residues. V trimming: 2 bases; J trimming: 0 bases; junction bases outside the gene matches: 2. CDR3 in amino acids: CASSYLAESTDTQYF. The CDR3 nucleotides are TGTGCCAGCAGTTACCTAGCGGAGAGCACAGATACGCAGTATTTT.

CDR3 sequence: CASTRDNPRGYTEAFF. Written as DNA, the CDR3 is TGTGCCAGCACTCGGGACAATCCGAGGGGCTACACTGAAGCTTTCTTT. The rearrangement uses TRBV28 and TRBJ1-1; D perhaps matches TRBD1 (6 bases). Germline assignment: CDR1 MDHEN and CDR2 SYDVKM. There are 16 residues in the CDR3. Trimming cost V 7 bases and J 3 bases, with 21 bases left between them.

The CDR3 protein is CASSLHRGQTYEQYF. CDR3 DNA sequence: TGTGCCAGCAGTTTACATCGGGGACAGACCTACGAGCAGTACTTC. The chain uses TRBV28 and TRBJ2-7; 7 positions match TRBD1. V gave up 2 bases and J gave up 2 bases; unmatched junction bases: 6. The CDR3 is made up of 15 amino acids. Germline V gene data show CDR1 as MDHEN and CDR2 as SYDVKM.

The rearrangement uses TRBV28 and TRBJ1-5, with D possibly being TRBD1 (6 bases). From germline, CDR1 is MDHEN and CDR2 SYDVKM. Trimming cost V 2 bases and J 6 bases, with 11 bases left between them. This CDR3 is built from 14 residues. The CDR3 is CASSLTTGSQPQHF. The CDR3 region has the DNA TGTGCCAGCAGTTTAACTACAGGGAGTCAGCCCCAGCATTTT.

The J gene is TRBJ2-1, the V gene TRBV28, with 7 bases matching TRBD2. Trimming cost V 5 bases and J 4 bases; bases outside gene matches: 8. The CDR3 has 15 residues. Germline V CDR1 and CDR2: MDHEN, SYDVKM. CDR3 DNA sequence: TGTGCCAGCAGTATTGGCGGGGGTACTTACAATGAGCAGTTCTTC. Its translation is CASSIGGGTYNEQFF.

The V call is TRBV2, the J call TRBJ1-2, with D uncertain. CDR3 length equals 10 residues. Trimming removed 3 bases from V and 8 bases from J, with 4 bases in between. In germline, CDR1 is SNHLY, CDR2 FYNNEI. The CDR3 sequence: CASSELGYTF. The CDR3 DNA reads TGTGCCAGCAGTGAGTTAGGCTACACCTTC.

The V and J genes are TRBV5-1 and TRBJ2-1; a weak D match, TRBD2 (6 bases). Germline V gives CDR1 SGHRS, CDR2 YFSETQ. The CDR3 covers 14 residues. Trimming shortened V by 2 bases and J by 4 bases, and 10 bases separated the two germline ends. The CDR3 coding sequence is TGCGCCAGCAGCTTCGAAGGGACTTACAATGAGCAGTTCTTC. This sequence encodes CASSFEGTYNEQFF.

The CDR3 nucleotides read TGCGCCAGCAGCTGGGGCGGGGGAAACACAGATACGCAGTATTTT. Amino acids: CASSWGGGNTDTQYF. This chain connects TRBV5-1 to TRBJ2-3, with 7 bases lining up with TRBD2. V lost 3 bases and J lost 2; bases outside the gene matches: 6. The CDR3 is 15 residues long. Germline V gene data show CDR1 as SGHRS and CDR2 as YFSETQ.

The rearrangement uses TRBV2 and TRBJ1-1; D gene uncertain. The germline V and J ends were trimmed by 6 bases and 8 bases, with 19 bases remaining between them. From germline, CDR1 is SNHLY and CDR2 FYNNEI. The CDR3 extends over 14 amino acids. This CDR3 is CASSLTEGEIEAFF. CDR3 coding DNA: TGTGCCAGCAGCCTGACCGAGGGAGAGATAGAAGCTTTCTTT.

The table lists this clone with a count of one. The chain is built from TRBV27 and TRBJ1-2; 8 bases match TRBD1. The CDR3 covers 15 residues. V lost 6 bases and J lost 4; bases outside the gene matches: 10. Germline assignment: CDR1 MNHEY and CDR2 SMNVEV (reference sequence). Here the CDR3 reads CASSPRTGSRYGYTF. For the CDR3, the DNA is TGTGCCAGCAGCCCGCGGACAGGGAGTCGCTATGGCTACACCTTC.

This clone was seen just once. The chain couples TRBV28 to TRBJ1-2; weak D call: TRBD1 (5 bases). The ends were cut back, 6 bases at V and 4 bases at J, with 12 bases in the middle. Germline loops: CDR1 MDHEN, CDR2 SYDVKM. This CDR3 is 13 amino acids long. The CDR3 protein is CASSKQDIYGYTF. The DNA of the CDR3 is TGTGCCAGCAGCAAACAGGATATCTATGGCTACACCTTC.

CDR3 sequence: CSVRPQLNTGELFF. DNA of the CDR3: TGCAGCGTTAGGCCTCAACTAAACACCGGGGAGCTGTTTTTT. This chain uses TRBV29-1 with TRBJ2-2, with D uncertain. There are 14 residues in the CDR3. Germline CDR1 SQVTM, CDR2 ANQGSEA. The V end lost 5 bases, the J end lost 2 bases, and 12 bases lay between the germline ends.

The genes are TRBV4-1 and TRBJ2-2, with D unclear. The germline V gene has CDR1 MGHRA and CDR2 YSYEKL. The V end lost 0 bases, the J end lost 1 base, and 6 bases lay between the germline ends. The CDR3 totals 15 residues. CDR3 nucleotide sequence: TGCGCCAGCAGCCAAGAGTGGAGGAACACCGGGGAGCTGTTTTTT. This codes for CASSQEWRNTGELFF.